Below are 7 T cell receptor beta chains sequenced from a single sample in a study of blood T cells in healthy people across ages. Sample-barcoded 5' priming and a J-beta primer mix drove a second PCR of roughly 7 to 11 cycles. TCRdb analysed the 5' RACE reads with MiXCR anew, one entry per CDR3 protein. There are about 560,000 distinct CDR3 sequences in the sample; roughly a quarter occur only once, and approximately 3.3% lies in the top ten. This sample was shared with a second study, whose subject was T cells of mothers and their children.

Sequences were obtained from blood. The source of these receptors is a boy under 10 years old in good health.

This clonotype was found a few times. The chain couples TRBV7-2 to TRBJ2-5; D not certain. The DNA end lines up better with TRBJ2-7; the J call may be wrong. Germline assignment: CDR1 SGHTA and CDR2 FQGNSA. The CDR3 spans 14 residues. The DNA for the CDR3 is TGTGCCAGCAGCTTAGTCAGATCTACCTACGAGCAGTACTTC. This translates into CASSLVRSTYEQYF.

This clonotype has a handful of counts. A much larger clone differs by one base, so this may be a read error. The genes are TRBV10-3 and TRBJ2-5; D perhaps matches TRBD2 (5 bases). Germline assignment: CDR1 ENHRY and CDR2 SYGVKD. The CDR3 totals 14 residues. This chain's CDR3 is CAISESQAGETLYF. CDR3 DNA: TGTGCCATCAGTGAGTCTCAGGCCGGGGAGACCCTGTACTTC.

The chain recombines TRBV2 with TRBJ2-2; possibly TRBD1 for D (6 bases). Germline V CDR1 and CDR2: SNHLY, FYNNEI. This CDR3 is 13 amino acids long. V lost 3 bases to trimming and J lost 4 bases, with 6 bases between them. Here the CDR3 reads CASSEDSTGELFF. The CDR3 DNA follows: TGTGCCAGCAGTGAGGACAGCACCGGGGAGCTGTTTTTT.

CDR3 loop: CASSLGMGNQPQHF. The CDR3 DNA follows: TGTGCCAGCAGTTTAGGTATGGGCAATCAGCCCCAGCATTTT. The V call is TRBV12-3 or TRBV12-4, the J call TRBJ1-5; no definite D call. Deletions cut 1 base from V and 2 bases from J, with 6 bases between. The CDR3 is 14 residues long.

In this sample, this clonotype turned up a few times. The chain has TRBV12-3 or TRBV12-4 and TRBJ2-2; 9 nucleotides match TRBD2. V shed 6 bases, J shed 1 base, and the junction held 3 bases outside the gene matches. The CDR3 is 15 residues long. CDR3 protein: CASSELAGNTGELFF. The CDR3 DNA reads as TGTGCCAGCAGCGAACTAGCGGGGAACACCGGGGAGCTGTTTTTT.

The chain links TRBV4-2 to TRBJ2-1, with D possibly being TRBD2 (5 bases). The J call is uncertain, as TRBJ2-5 better fits the DNA end. Germline CDR1 is LGHNA and CDR2 is YNFKEQ. The CDR3 extends over 18 amino acids. The CDR3 spells CASSQDAASLALQETQYF. CDR3 DNA sequence: TGTGCCAGCAGCCAAGATGCGGCTAGCTTAGCCCTTCAAGAGACCCAGTACTTC.

J is TRBJ2-4 and V is TRBV4-3; no clear D gene. V shed 1 base and J shed 2 bases, with 6 bases lying between them. The germline gives CDR1 LGHNA, CDR2 YSLEER. This CDR3 contains 14 residues. The CDR3 region is CASSQGGTKNIQYF. In DNA form, the CDR3 reads TGCGCCAGCAGCCAAGGTGGAACCAAAAACATTCAGTACTTC.